This T cell receptor (beta chain) derives from a study of T cell responses to AZD1222 COVID-19 vaccine. Libraries were prepared by immunoSEQ multiplex PCR; TCRdb keeps only in-frame clonotypes and omits some of them. The data hold about 160,000 clones, with roughly nine tenths observed a single time. The CDR3 is 14 residues long. Trimming left V 7 bases short and J 4 bases short, with 16 bases between. The V gene's germline CDR1 is LNHDA and CDR2 SQIVND (reference sequence). The specimen was peripheral blood, collected on day 0 of AZD1222 vaccination. The receptor comes from an adult in good health. The V and J genes are TRBV19 and TRBJ1-1; no firm D call. The CDR3 protein is CASKLGFSITEAFF. The CDR3 DNA reads as TGTGCCAGTAAACTTGGGTTTAGTATCACTGAAGCTTTCTTT.